A single sample is the source of the 25 T cell receptor beta chains below, sequenced in a study of blood T cell repertoires in COVID-19. Generated by immunoSEQ multiplex PCR, the TCRdb table keeps only in-frame clones and is missing some. In the table there are about 120,000 clones, 86% of which are singletons. Sample: peripheral blood. Every receptor here comes from a man between 40 and 49 years old with acute or convalescent COVID-19.

V and J are TRBV6-5 and TRBJ2-5; 11 nucleotides agree with TRBD2. In germline, CDR1 is MNHEY, CDR2 SVGAGI. The CDR3 contains 16 residues. With 0 bases clipped from V and 2 bases from J, the junction kept 2 bases outside the gene matches. CDR3 sequence (DNA): TGTGCCAGCAGTTACTCGACTAGCGGGATGCAAGAGACCCAGTACTTC. It encodes CASSYSTSGMQETQYF.

CDR3 sequence (DNA): TGTGCCAGTAGTCGGGGGTGGACTACCCCTGCGGATGAGCAGTTCTTC. Encoded protein: CASSRGWTTPADEQFF. The V call is TRBV19, the J call TRBJ2-1, with a possible D match to TRBD2 (6 bases). V was cut by 5 bases and J by 8 bases, with 22 bases left in between. Germline lookup yields CDR1 LNHDA and CDR2 SQIVND (reference sequence). This CDR3 has 16 residues.

The genes are TRBV6-2 or TRBV6-3 and TRBJ1-1, with 7 nucleotides matching TRBD1. The germline V gene has CDR1 MNHEY and CDR2 SVGEGT. This CDR3 contains 17 residues. The V segment lost 2 bases and the J segment 0 bases; nucleotides outside the gene matches: 9. The CDR3 nucleotides read TGTGCCAGCAGTTACCCCGCAGGGGGTCCGATGAACACTGAAGCTTTCTTT. Its translation is CASSYPAGGPMNTEAFF.

The J gene is TRBJ1-1, the V gene TRBV5-1; D remains unclear. With 0 bases removed from V and 4 bases from J, the gap between germline ends came to 7 bases. CDR1 and CDR2 (germline): SGHRS, YFSETQ. CDR3 length: 13 amino acids. The CDR3 sequence is CASSLGQSTEAFF. DNA of the CDR3: TGCGCCAGCAGCTTGGGGCAGTCCACTGAAGCTTTCTTT.

Concerning this clone: Other DNA sequences of this sample code for an identical CDR3. V and J are TRBV12-3 or TRBV12-4 and TRBJ1-4; D perhaps matches TRBD1 (5 bases). Trimming left V 6 bases short and J 8 bases short, with 10 bases between. The CDR3 sequence is 12 residues long. The CDR3 loop reads CASSFTGEKLFF. The DNA for the CDR3 is TGTGCCAGCAGCTTCACAGGCGAAAAACTGTTTTTT.

The chain has TRBV4-3 and TRBJ1-5; 7 positions match TRBD1. This CDR3 region has 15 residues. Trimming at V came to 0 bases and at J to 9 bases, leaving 8 bases not matched to a gene. Germline CDR1 LGHNA, CDR2 YSLEER. Here the CDR3 reads CASSQDRTGSRPQHF. CDR3 coding DNA: TGCGCCAGCAGCCAAGATCGGACAGGATCACGGCCCCAGCATTTT.

The chain uses TRBV24-1 and TRBJ2-1; D gene uncertain. Germline-derived CDR1 and CDR2 are KGHDR and SFDVKD. Trimming removed 2 bases at V and 8 bases at J, with 15 bases between. The CDR3 extends over 15 amino acids. CDR3 sequence reads: CATSDSNSSEDEQFF. CDR3 nucleotides: TGTGCCACCAGTGATTCGAACTCGTCCGAGGATGAGCAGTTCTTC.

This clone was observed a single time. The chain carries TRBV30 and TRBJ2-7; 7 bases align to TRBD1. Germline V gene lookup returns CDR1 GTSNPN and CDR2 SVGIG (reference sequence). There are 14 residues in the CDR3. J gave up 2 bases and V 0 bases, and 4 bases lay outside the gene matches. CDR3 sequence (DNA): TGTGCCTGGAGTGTAAAGGGGGCCACCTACGAGCAGTACTTC. Protein sequence: CAWSVKGATYEQYF.

In its sample, this clone was seen once. The rearrangement uses TRBV18 and TRBJ1-1; 10 bases align to TRBD1. The CDR3 runs 15 residues. J lost 1 base, V lost 2 bases, and 1 base had no gene match. Germline values: CDR1 KGHSH, CDR2 LQKENI. Here the CDR3 reads CASSPGDRGNTEAFF. In DNA, the CDR3 is TGTGCCAGCTCACCAGGGGACAGGGGGAACACTGAAGCTTTCTTT.

The chain carries TRBV19 and TRBJ1-2; no firm D call. CDR1 is LNHDA, CDR2 SQIVND, per germline (reference sequence). V was pared by 3 bases and J by 4 bases, with 12 bases between. The CDR3 is made up of 14 amino acids. Here the CDR3 DNA reads TGTGCCAGTAGTATCGAAAGTGGACTCTATGGCTACACCTTC. This codes for CASSIESGLYGYTF.

V gene TRBV19 combines with J gene TRBJ2-3; 7 bases agree with TRBD1. The germline V gene has CDR1 LNHDA and CDR2 SQIVND (reference sequence). CDR3 length: 17 residues. J gave up 3 bases and V 0 bases, and 9 bases lay outside the gene matches. The CDR3 region has the DNA TGTGCCAGTAGTATAGACCCAACAGGGGTCGGAACAGATACGCAGTATTTT. Encoded protein: CASSIDPTGVGTDTQYF.

The chain is built from TRBV6-1 and TRBJ1-3; D not resolved. The germline CDR1 and CDR2 sequences are MNHNS and SASEGT. The CDR3 is made up of 13 amino acids. V dropped 2 bases and J dropped 2 bases, with 4 bases sitting between them. In DNA form, the CDR3 reads TGTGCCAGCAGTGAAACTGCTGGAAACACCATATATTTT. Translation: CASSETAGNTIYF.

The V gene is TRBV18, the J gene TRBJ2-2, with TRBD1 identical over 10 bases. Unmatched junction bases numbered 2, after V lost 6 bases and J lost 1 base. Germline loops: CDR1 KGHSH, CDR2 LQKENI. CDR3 length: 15 residues. The CDR3, as DNA: TGTGCCAGCTCGAGGACAGGGGGGAACACCGGGGAGCTGTTTTTT. Encoded protein: CASSRTGGNTGELFF.

The chain combines TRBV27 with TRBJ2-1; 7 bases map to TRBD1. CDR1 is MNHEY, CDR2 SMNVEV, per germline (reference sequence). CDR3 length equals 14 residues. Unmatched junction bases numbered 5, after V lost 4 bases and J lost 5 bases. CDR3 region: CASSYGTENNEQFF. CDR3 DNA: TGTGCCAGCAGTTATGGGACAGAAAACAATGAGCAGTTCTTC.

This chain connects TRBV11-2 to TRBJ1-6; tentatively, D is TRBD1 (5 bases). The germline CDR1 and CDR2 sequences are SGHAT and FQNNGV. Trimming pared 2 bases from V and 5 bases from J, leaving 7 bases between. This CDR3 comprises 14 residues. CDR3 nucleotide sequence: TGTGCCAGCAGCTTAACGACAGATAATTCACCCCTCCACTTT. This translates into CASSLTTDNSPLHF. The complete variable domain, with remaining parts taken from reference TRBV11-2 and TRBJ1-6, reads EAGVAQSPRYKIIEKRQSVAFWCNPISGHATLYWYQQILGQGPKLLIQFQNNGVVDDSQLPKDRFSAERLKGVDSTLKIQPAKLEDSAVYLCASSLTTDNSPLHFGNGTRLTVT.

This clone was seen only a few times. The rearrangement joins TRBV5-1 to TRBJ1-2; D not certain. CDR1 and CDR2 from the germline V gene are SGHRS and YFSETQ. This CDR3 comprises 13 residues. V was clipped by 3 bases and J by 2 bases, with 8 bases between them. The DNA of the CDR3 is TGCGCCAGCAGCTATGACACCAACTATGGCTACACCTTC. It codes for CASSYDTNYGYTF.

The chain recombines TRBV30 with TRBJ1-5, with TRBD1 matching 7 bases. Germline V CDR1 and CDR2: GTSNPN, SVGIG (reference sequence). The trim removed 0 bases at V and 4 bases at J, leaving 12 bases unmatched. The CDR3 length is 17 residues. This CDR3 is CAWSVRSQGVFNQPQHF. The CDR3 DNA is TGTGCCTGGAGTGTACGGTCTCAGGGGGTGTTTAATCAGCCCCAGCATTTT. Full variable domain (missing parts from reference TRBV30 and TRBJ1-5): SQTIHQWPATLVQPVGSPLSLECTVEGTSNPNLYWYRQAAGRGLQLLFYSVGIGQISSEVPQNLSASRPQDRQFILSSKKLLLSDSGFYLCAWSVRSQGVFNQPQHFGDGTRLSIL.

In this sample, this clone turned up once. The chain joins TRBV5-1 to TRBJ2-1, with 7 bases lining up with TRBD2. This CDR3 region has 16 residues. V shed 3 bases and J 5 bases; nucleotides not matched to a gene: 11. In germline, CDR1 is SGHRS, CDR2 YFSETQ. The CDR3 bases are TGCGCCAGCAGCTCCGGGGTAGGCGGGGGAGACAATGAGCAGTTCTTC. This sequence encodes CASSSGVGGGDNEQFF.

The J gene is TRBJ1-6, the V gene TRBV14, with D possibly TRBD1 on 5 matching bases. The CDR3 has 14 amino acids. The germline CDR1 and CDR2 sequences are SGHDN and FVKESK. V was pared by 4 bases and J by 5 bases, with 9 bases between. CDR3 in amino acids: CASSLRQNNSPLHF. CDR3 DNA: TGTGCCAGCAGCCTCCGACAGAATAATTCACCCCTCCACTTT. Full variable domain (outside the CDR3, taken from reference TRBV14 and TRBJ1-6): EAGVTQFPSHSVIEKGQTVTLRCDPISGHDNLYWYRRVMGKEIKFLLHFVKESKQDESGMPNNRFLAERTGGTYSTLKVQPAELEDSGVYFCASSLRQNNSPLHFGNGTRLTVT.

This clone was detected only once. The chain links TRBV5-1 to TRBJ1-2, with D perhaps TRBD1 (6 bases). V lost 0 bases to trimming and J lost 7 bases, with 10 bases between them. The CDR3 length is 13 residues. Germline CDR1 is SGHRS and CDR2 is YFSETQ. CDR3 amino acids: CASSLDGGIGYTF. In DNA, the CDR3 is TGCGCCAGCAGCTTGGATGGGGGCATTGGCTACACCTTC.

The chain links TRBV23-1 to TRBJ1-1; the match to TRBD1 covers 8 bases. TRBV23-1 is marked as an open reading frame, function uncertain. Losses at the gene ends were 0 bases for V and 4 bases for J; bases not matched to a gene: 1. The CDR3 length is 14 residues. The CDR3 protein is CASSQSDRVTEAFF. For the CDR3, the DNA is TGCGCCAGCAGTCAATCGGACAGGGTCACTGAAGCTTTCTTT.

This clone was counted only a few times. The J gene is TRBJ2-2, the V gene TRBV5-4, with 7 bases lining up with TRBD1. CDR1 and CDR2 from the germline V gene are SGHNT and YYREEE (reference sequence). The CDR3 has 15 residues. V gave up 0 bases and J gave up 5 bases; unmatched junction bases: 4. This CDR3 reads CASSLEIRGTGELFF. CDR3 nucleotide sequence: TGTGCCAGCAGCTTGGAGATCAGGGGGACCGGGGAGCTGTTTTTT.

This rearrangement joins TRBV19 to TRBJ1-5; D possibly corresponds to TRBD1 (6 bases). Trimming took off 3 bases at V and 2 bases at J, with 11 bases between the two ends. This CDR3 has 15 residues. The germline V gene has CDR1 LNHDA and CDR2 SQIVND (reference sequence). The DNA for the CDR3 is TGTGCCAGTAGTATCTCACAGGGCGGCAATCAGCCCCAGCATTTT. This gives the protein CASSISQGGNQPQHF.

This chain uses TRBV30 with TRBJ1-5; 7 bases line up with TRBD1. V dropped 2 bases and J dropped 4; count of bases not matched to a gene: 14. The CDR3 extends over 17 amino acids. Per the germline V gene, CDR1 is GTSNPN and CDR2 is SVGIG (reference sequence). The CDR3 is CAWSSRVGTATNQPQHF. CDR3 bases: TGTGCCTGGAGTAGCCGTGTGGGGACAGCGACTAATCAGCCCCAGCATTTT.

The chain combines TRBV6-5 with TRBJ2-1; the match to TRBD1 covers 7 bases. This CDR3 spans 16 amino acids. From germline, CDR1 is MNHEY and CDR2 SVGAGI. The J segment lost 15 bases and the V segment lost 2 bases, leaving 19 bases of the junction unmatched. The CDR3 reads CASSYRTGAHVLQSFF. CDR3 nucleotides: TGTGCCAGCAGTTACCGAACAGGGGCGCATGTTCTTCAGTCGTTCTTC.